Below are 27 T cell receptor beta chains sequenced from a single sample in a study of early T cells in non-severe SARS-CoV-2 infection. MiXCR was run by TCRdb on the 5' RACE reads, yielding one entry per CDR3 protein. The sample includes roughly 99,000 distinct CDR3 sequences, over 8.5% of them seen just once. The sample was whole blood. The receptor set was obtained from an adult who was a healthcare worker with PCR-confirmed SARS-CoV-2 infection or an uninfected control (not recorded which).

This chain links TRBV19 with TRBJ1-5, with D tentatively TRBD1 (5 bases). Trimming cost V 3 bases and J 4 bases, with 22 bases left between them. CDR1 is LNHDA, CDR2 SQIVND, per germline (reference sequence). The CDR3 spans 18 residues. CDR3 DNA sequence: TGTGCCAGTAGTATGGTCCATGACGGGGCCCTCCTAAATCAGCCCCAGCATTTT. Protein product: CASSMVHDGALLNQPQHF.

This clonotype was picked up a small number of times. This rearrangement joins TRBV24-1 to TRBJ1-1, with 8 bases that match TRBD1. Germline loops: CDR1 KGHDR, CDR2 SFDVKD. Trimming removed 4 bases from V and 2 bases from J; junction bases left unmatched: 8. The CDR3 has 16 residues. CDR3 DNA: TGTGCCACCAGTGAGGCAGGGACAGGCGCTAACACTGAAGCTTTCTTT. Protein sequence: CATSEAGTGANTEAFF.

This clonotype has only a few counts. The gene calls are TRBV20-1 and TRBJ2-7, with D unresolved. This CDR3 has 12 residues. Germline CDR1 reads DFQATT; CDR2 reads SNEGSKA (reference sequence). Trimming took off 3 bases at V and 4 bases at J, with 10 bases between the two ends. CDR3 nucleotides: TGCAGTGCTAGTGTAGCAGATTACGAGCAGTACTTC. Amino acid sequence: CSASVADYEQYF.

This clonotype has at least ten counts. The chain has TRBV3-1 and TRBJ2-5; 7 bases fit TRBD1. This CDR3 spans 18 amino acids. Germline V lookup: CDR1 LGHDT, CDR2 YNNKEL (reference sequence). J was trimmed by 2 bases and V by 7 bases; bases with no gene match: 19. The CDR3 DNA follows: TGTGCCAGCACCCGAACGGGGACAGCCCGGAAAGCACAAGAGACCCAGTACTTC. Encoded protein: CASTRTGTARKAQETQYF.

This clonotype has only a few counts. The chain recombines TRBV10-2 with TRBJ2-3; D perhaps matches TRBD2 (5 bases). In germline, CDR1 is WSHSY, CDR2 SAAADI. V was clipped by 1 base and J by 1 base, with 6 bases between them. The CDR3 is made up of 14 amino acids. CDR3 nucleotide sequence: TGCGCCAGCAGTGAGTGGCGGGGCACAGATACGCAGTATTTT. This codes for CASSEWRGTDTQYF.

This clonotype was picked up many times. V usage is TRBV12-3 or TRBV12-4 and J usage is TRBJ2-7; 7 nucleotides align to TRBD1. V lost 6 bases to trimming and J lost 4 bases; unmatched junction nucleotides: 12. The CDR3 sequence is 15 residues long. This chain's CDR3 is CASSPRYRQGYEQYF. In DNA, the CDR3 is TGTGCCAGCAGCCCTCGCTATAGACAGGGATACGAGCAGTACTTC.

This clonotype has ten or more counts. The V gene is TRBV18, the J gene TRBJ1-6; TRBD1 matches at 7 bases. The CDR3 totals 14 residues. The J segment lost 7 bases and the V segment lost 5 bases, leaving 5 bases of the junction unmatched. Per the germline V gene, CDR1 is KGHSH and CDR2 is LQKENI. DNA for the CDR3: TGTGCCAGCTCAGCTGGGACAGCAAATTCACCCCTCCACTTT. Its translation: CASSAGTANSPLHF.

This clonotype was recorded at least ten times. This chain links TRBV15 with TRBJ2-1; 13 bases map to TRBD2. V was clipped by 5 bases and J by 8 bases; unmatched bases: 9. Germline CDR1 and CDR2: LNHNV and YYDKDF (reference sequence). The CDR3 runs 16 residues. Written as DNA, the CDR3 is TGTGCCACCAGCGCCGGACTAGCGGGAGTTTGGGATGAGCAGTTCTTC. It encodes CATSAGLAGVWDEQFF.

This clonotype has only a few counts. This chain connects TRBV6-5 to TRBJ2-6; D may match TRBD1 or TRBD2 (6 bases each). Germline V gene data show CDR1 as MNHEY and CDR2 as SVGAGI. This CDR3 has 18 residues. V lost 0 bases and J lost 2, with 14 bases in between. The CDR3 coding sequence is TGTGCCAGCAGTTACTCCCAGGGGCGGGGTGCTGGGGCCAACGTCCTGACTTTC. It encodes CASSYSQGRGAGANVLTF.

This clonotype was found many times. The chain is built from TRBV4-3 and TRBJ2-7; D call uncertain. The germline V and J ends were trimmed by 1 base and 2 bases, with 12 bases remaining between them. The CDR3 sequence is 15 residues long. Germline V gene data show CDR1 as LGHNA and CDR2 as YSLEER. CDR3 in DNA: TGCGCCAGCAGCCAAGCCCTTGATTTGGCCTACGAGCAGTACTTC. It codes for CASSQALDLAYEQYF.

J is TRBJ2-4 and V is TRBV6-5, with 10 bases aligning to TRBD2. Losses at the gene ends were 5 bases for V and 6 bases for J; bases not matched to a gene: 4. Germline V gene lookup returns CDR1 MNHEY and CDR2 SVGAGI. The CDR3 is made up of 14 amino acids. As DNA, the CDR3 is TGTGCCAGCAGTACACGGACTAGCGGAAACATTCAGTACTTC. This codes for CASSTRTSGNIQYF.

The rearrangement links TRBV4-3 to TRBJ2-1, with D possibly being TRBD2 (5 bases). Per the germline V gene, CDR1 is LGHNA and CDR2 is YSLEER. This CDR3 has 18 amino acids. V was cut by 3 bases and J by 8 bases, with 26 bases left in between. The CDR3 reads CASSQKPPDWWPVYEQFF. CDR3 in DNA: TGCGCCAGCAGCCAGAAACCACCGGACTGGTGGCCGGTGTATGAGCAGTTCTTC.

The V and J genes are TRBV20-1 and TRBJ2-1, with D hard to call. The CDR3 has 11 residues. Germline V gene lookup returns CDR1 DFQATT and CDR2 SNEGSKA (reference sequence). Trimming removed 2 bases from V and 8 bases from J, with 7 bases in between. CDR3 DNA: TGCAGTGCTAGATGGGTCGATGAGCAGTTCTTC. It yields the protein CSARWVDEQFF.

This chain connects TRBV12-5 to TRBJ2-1, with TRBD1 identical over 11 bases. With 6 bases clipped from V and 8 bases from J, the junction kept 9 bases outside the gene matches. Looked up from germline, CDR1 is LGHNT and CDR2 is FRNRAP. The CDR3 spans 15 residues. The chain's CDR3 is CASGPGQGVLDEQFF. CDR3 DNA sequence: TGTGCTAGTGGCCCGGGACAGGGGGTTTTGGATGAGCAGTTCTTC.

The table lists this clonotype with a few counts. V is TRBV7-6 and J is TRBJ2-7, with 11 bases identical to TRBD2. There are 18 residues in the CDR3. Germline trimming cut 4 bases from V and 4 bases from J; bases unmatched to any gene: 15. Germline CDR1 and CDR2: SGHVS and FNYEAQ. The CDR3: CASSSSPSGRKAKYEQYF. The CDR3 coding sequence is TGTGCCAGCAGCTCCTCCCCTAGCGGGAGGAAGGCAAAGTACGAGCAGTACTTC.

This clonotype has at least ten counts. The chain is built from TRBV5-1 and TRBJ2-2; 10 bases are shared with TRBD1. The CDR3 has 16 residues. V trimming: 4 bases; J trimming: 0 bases; junction bases outside the gene matches: 3. Germline CDR1 reads SGHRS; CDR2 reads YFSETQ. This CDR3 reads CASSLGQGANTGELFF. The DNA of the CDR3 is TGCGCCAGCAGCCTTGGACAGGGGGCGAACACCGGGGAGCTGTTTTTT. The full variable domain, rest sourced from reference TRBV5-1 and TRBJ2-2, is KAGVTQTPRYLIKTRGQQVTLSCSPISGHRSVSWYQQTPGQGLQFLFEYFSETQRNKGNFPGRFSGRQFSNSRSEMNVSTLELGDSALYLCASSLGQGANTGELFFGEGSRLTVL.

In this sample, this clonotype turned up once. This rearrangement joins TRBV28 to TRBJ1-6; TRBD1 matches 7 bases. The germline gives CDR1 MDHEN, CDR2 SYDVKM. The CDR3 is made up of 12 amino acids. With V trimmed by 6 bases and J by 9 bases, 2 bases remained unmatched. CDR3 DNA sequence: TGTGCCAGCAGACAGGGGCGTTCACCCCTCCACTTT. Translation: CASRQGRSPLHF.

This clonotype has just a few counts. The gene calls are TRBV29-1 and TRBJ2-7; 9 positions match TRBD1. The end of the DNA fits TRBJ2-5 better, so the J call may be wrong. This CDR3 comprises 13 residues. Germline V gene sequence: CDR1 SQVTM, CDR2 ANQGSEA. The CDR3 sequence: CSGWDRDSKTQYF. CDR3 coding DNA: TGCAGCGGCTGGGACAGGGACTCGAAGACCCAGTACTTC.

This clonotype has more than one count but fewer than ten. The rearrangement uses TRBV9 and TRBJ1-2; maybe TRBD1 (5 bases). Germline V gene sequence: CDR1 SGDLS, CDR2 YYNGEE. CDR3 size: 13 residues. V lost 3 bases and J lost 4, with 10 bases in between. The CDR3 loop reads CASSGRALYGYTF. DNA of the CDR3: TGTGCCAGCAGCGGCAGGGCCCTCTATGGCTACACCTTC.

This clonotype showed up many times. This chain's CDR3 is CATSNLADRSETQYF. CDR3 in DNA: TGTGCCACCAGTAACCTAGCGGACCGATCAGAGACCCAGTACTTC. V and J are TRBV24-1 and TRBJ2-5; 7 bases agree with TRBD2. The CDR3 totals 15 residues. In germline, CDR1 is KGHDR, CDR2 SFDVKD. Trimming took 6 bases from V and 4 from J; bases not matched to a gene: 10.

The V call is TRBV7-9, the J call TRBJ2-2; tentative D call: TRBD2 (5 bases). The CDR3 covers 14 residues. Per the germline V gene, CDR1 is SEHNR and CDR2 is FQNEAQ (reference sequence). Trimming took 6 bases from V and 0 from J, leaving 8 bases between them. CDR3 protein: CASRSGSNTGELFF. The CDR3 region has the DNA TGTGCCAGCAGGTCGGGATCGAACACCGGGGAGCTGTTTTTT.

This clonotype has at least ten counts. The V gene is TRBV7-8, the J gene TRBJ2-3, with TRBD1 identical over 10 bases. Germline V gene sequence: CDR1 SGHVS, CDR2 FQNEAQ. After removal of 5 bases from V and 3 bases from J, the junction contained 2 bases not matched to a gene. CDR3 size: 14 residues. Here the CDR3 reads CASSMDRGTDTQYF. The CDR3 DNA sequence: TGTGCCAGCAGCATGGACAGGGGGACAGATACGCAGTATTTT.

For this clonotype: Since a much larger clone is just one base distant, this may be a read error. V usage is TRBV11-2 and J usage is TRBJ1-6, with D hard to call. Trimming removed 4 bases at V and 1 base at J, with 14 bases between. This CDR3 spans 17 amino acids. Per germline, CDR1 SGHAT and CDR2 FQNNGV. The CDR3: CASSSGRLVSYNSPLHF. In DNA form, the CDR3 reads TGTGCCAGCAGCTCAGGTCGACTGGTATCCTATAATTCACCCCTCCACTTT.

This clonotype has at least ten counts. The gene calls are TRBV6-6 and TRBJ2-7, with unresolved D. From germline, CDR1 is MNHNY and CDR2 SVGAGI (reference sequence). The V end was cut by 4 bases, the J end by 0 bases, with 13 bases between. The CDR3 has 15 residues. The CDR3 bases are TGTGCCAGCAGTTCCCCCCAAGCCAGCTCCTACGAGCAGTACTTC. Protein product: CASSSPQASSYEQYF.

With respect to this clonotype: One end of the junction varies from germline; a read error may be responsible. The chain joins TRBV20-1 to TRBJ2-3; TRBD2 agrees at 7 bases. The CDR3 spans 18 residues. Germline assignment: CDR1 DFQATT and CDR2 SNEGSKA (reference sequence). CDR3 DNA sequence: TGCGGTGCGGTCCCTTGGGCTAGCGGAAGGGCTAGCACAGATACGCAGTATTTT. This codes for CGAVPWASGRASTDTQYF.

This rearrangement joins TRBV20-1 to TRBJ2-5, with D tentatively TRBD1 (5 bases). V lost 0 bases and J 1 base, leaving 12 bases between the germline ends. Germline V gene sequence: CDR1 DFQATT, CDR2 SNEGSKA (reference sequence). The length of the CDR3 is 15 residues. The CDR3 region is CSARELRASQETQYF. CDR3 nucleotides: TGCAGTGCTAGAGAACTCAGGGCCTCCCAAGAGACCCAGTACTTC.

The chain uses TRBV20-1 and TRBJ1-3, with 9 bases fitting TRBD1. The trim removed 3 bases at V and 0 bases at J, leaving 6 bases unmatched. CDR1 DFQATT and CDR2 SNEGSKA come from the germline V gene (reference sequence). This CDR3 is 16 amino acids long. CDR3 sequence (DNA): TGCAGTGCTAGTCCCGGGACAGGGTTCTCTGGAAACACCATATATTTT. Protein product: CSASPGTGFSGNTIYF.